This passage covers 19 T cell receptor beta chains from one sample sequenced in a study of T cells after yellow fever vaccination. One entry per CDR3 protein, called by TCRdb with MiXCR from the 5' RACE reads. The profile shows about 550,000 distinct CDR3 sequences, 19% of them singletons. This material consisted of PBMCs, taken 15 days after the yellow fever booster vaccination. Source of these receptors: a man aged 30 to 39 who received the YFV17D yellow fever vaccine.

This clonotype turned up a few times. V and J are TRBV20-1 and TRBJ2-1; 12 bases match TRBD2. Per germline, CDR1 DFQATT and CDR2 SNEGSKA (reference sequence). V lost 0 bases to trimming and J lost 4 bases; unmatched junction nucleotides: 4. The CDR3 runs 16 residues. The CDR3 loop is CSARDFGTSGYNEQFF. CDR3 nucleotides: TGCAGTGCTAGAGATTTCGGGACTAGCGGGTACAATGAGCAGTTCTTC.

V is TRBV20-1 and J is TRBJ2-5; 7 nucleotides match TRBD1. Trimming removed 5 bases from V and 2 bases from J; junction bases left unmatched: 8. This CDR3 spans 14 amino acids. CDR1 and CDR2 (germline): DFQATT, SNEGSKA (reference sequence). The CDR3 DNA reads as TGCAGTGCTTGGCCGACAGGGCGACAAGAGACCCAGTACTTC. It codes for CSAWPTGRQETQYF.

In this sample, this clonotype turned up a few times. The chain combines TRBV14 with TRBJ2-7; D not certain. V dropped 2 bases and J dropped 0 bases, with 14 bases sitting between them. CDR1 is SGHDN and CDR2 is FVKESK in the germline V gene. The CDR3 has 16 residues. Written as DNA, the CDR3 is TGTGCCAGCAGCCAATTCCTTGTTGAGAACTCCTACGAGCAGTACTTC. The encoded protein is CASSQFLVENSYEQYF.

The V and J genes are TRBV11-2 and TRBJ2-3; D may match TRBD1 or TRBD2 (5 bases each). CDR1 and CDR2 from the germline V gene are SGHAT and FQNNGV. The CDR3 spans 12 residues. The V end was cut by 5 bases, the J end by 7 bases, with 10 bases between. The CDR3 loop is CASSTGLNTQYF. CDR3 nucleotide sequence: TGTGCCAGCAGCACAGGACTGAATACGCAGTATTTT.

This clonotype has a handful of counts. CDR3 in amino acids: CASSIGGRSGTSGRREQFF. DNA of the CDR3: TGTGCCAGTAGTATAGGAGGTCGAAGTGGGACTAGCGGGAGGAGGGAGCAGTTCTTC. The genes are TRBV19 and TRBJ2-1; 15 positions agree with TRBD2. The CDR3 spans 19 residues. Germline loops: CDR1 LNHDA, CDR2 SQIVND (reference sequence). The trim removed 1 base at V and 10 bases at J, leaving 14 bases unmatched.

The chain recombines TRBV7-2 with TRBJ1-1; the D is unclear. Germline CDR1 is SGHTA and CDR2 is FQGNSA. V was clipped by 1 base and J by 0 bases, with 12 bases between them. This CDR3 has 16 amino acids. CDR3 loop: CASSLVGLKLNTEAFF. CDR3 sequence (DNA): TGTGCCAGCAGCTTAGTAGGGCTCAAACTGAACACTGAAGCTTTCTTT. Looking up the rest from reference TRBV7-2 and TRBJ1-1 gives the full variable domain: GAGVSQSPSNKVTEKGKDVELRCDPISGHTALYWYRQSLGQGLEFLIYFQGNSAPDKSGLPSDRFSAERTGGSVSTLTIQRTQQEDSAVYLCASSLVGLKLNTEAFFGQGTRLTVV.

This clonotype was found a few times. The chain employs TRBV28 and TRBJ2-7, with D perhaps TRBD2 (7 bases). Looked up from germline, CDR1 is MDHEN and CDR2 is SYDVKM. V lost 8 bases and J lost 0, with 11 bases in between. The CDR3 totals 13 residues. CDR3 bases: TGTGCCAGCTTGAGGGGGGGCTCCTACGAGCAGTACTTC. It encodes CASLRGGSYEQYF.

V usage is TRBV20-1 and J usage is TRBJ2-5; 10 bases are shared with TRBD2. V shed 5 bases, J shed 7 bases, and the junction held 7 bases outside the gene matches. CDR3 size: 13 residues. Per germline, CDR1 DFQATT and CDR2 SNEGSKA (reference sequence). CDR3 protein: CSALAGGGVTQYF. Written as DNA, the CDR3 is TGCAGTGCTTTAGCGGGAGGAGGTGTGACCCAGTACTTC.

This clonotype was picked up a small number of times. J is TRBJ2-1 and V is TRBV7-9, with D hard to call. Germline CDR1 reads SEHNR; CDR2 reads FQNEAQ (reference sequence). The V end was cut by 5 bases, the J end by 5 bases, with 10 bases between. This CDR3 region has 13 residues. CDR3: CASSRPPHNEQFF. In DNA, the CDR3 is TGTGCCAGCAGCCGCCCGCCCCACAATGAGCAGTTCTTC.

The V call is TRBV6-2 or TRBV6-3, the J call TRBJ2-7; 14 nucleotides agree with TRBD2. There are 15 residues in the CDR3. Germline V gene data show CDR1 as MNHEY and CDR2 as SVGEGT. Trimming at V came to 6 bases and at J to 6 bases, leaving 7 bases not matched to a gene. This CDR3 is CASRRTSGRTSEQYF. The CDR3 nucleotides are TGTGCCAGCAGACGGACTAGCGGGAGGACGAGCGAGCAGTACTTC.

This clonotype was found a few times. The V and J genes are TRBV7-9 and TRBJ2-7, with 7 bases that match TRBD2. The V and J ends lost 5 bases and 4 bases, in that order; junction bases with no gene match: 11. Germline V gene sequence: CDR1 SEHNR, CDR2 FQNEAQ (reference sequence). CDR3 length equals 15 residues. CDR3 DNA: TGTGCCAGCAGCGTAGGGACCGCAGCGGGATACGAGCAGTACTTC. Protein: CASSVGTAAGYEQYF.

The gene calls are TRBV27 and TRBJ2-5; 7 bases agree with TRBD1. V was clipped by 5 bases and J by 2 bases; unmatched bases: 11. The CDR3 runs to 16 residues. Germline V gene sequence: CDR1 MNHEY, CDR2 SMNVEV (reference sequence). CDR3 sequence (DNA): TGTGCCAGCAGTCCTCGTTGGGACAGCCTACAAGAGACCCAGTACTTC. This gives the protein CASSPRWDSLQETQYF.

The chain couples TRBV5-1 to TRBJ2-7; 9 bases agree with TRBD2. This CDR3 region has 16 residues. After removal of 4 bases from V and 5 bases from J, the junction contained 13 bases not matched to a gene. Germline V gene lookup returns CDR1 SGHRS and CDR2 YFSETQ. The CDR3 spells CASSPGTSLQVNEQYF. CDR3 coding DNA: TGCGCCAGCAGCCCCGGGACTAGCCTGCAGGTGAACGAGCAGTACTTC.

The CDR3 nucleotides are TGCAGTGCTAGAGTCCGGGACACCCCCTCTGGGGCCAACGTCCTGACTTTC. It specifies CSARVRDTPSGANVLTF. The chain recombines TRBV20-1 with TRBJ2-6, with D tentatively TRBD1 (6 bases). The CDR3 loop spans 17 amino acids. Germline CDR1 DFQATT, CDR2 SNEGSKA (reference sequence). V lost 1 base and J 0 bases, leaving 13 bases between the germline ends.

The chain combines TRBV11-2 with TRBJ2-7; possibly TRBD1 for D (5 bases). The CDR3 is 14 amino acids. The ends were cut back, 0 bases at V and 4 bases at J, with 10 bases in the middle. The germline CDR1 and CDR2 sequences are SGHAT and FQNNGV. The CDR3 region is CASSLDRQNYEQYF. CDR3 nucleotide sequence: TGTGCCAGCAGCTTAGATCGACAGAATTACGAGCAGTACTTC.

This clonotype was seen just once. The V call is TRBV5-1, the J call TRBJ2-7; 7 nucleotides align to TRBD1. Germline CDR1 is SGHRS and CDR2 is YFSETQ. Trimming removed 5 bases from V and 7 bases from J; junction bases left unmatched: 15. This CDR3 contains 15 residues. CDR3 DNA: TGCGCCAGCAGGGATCGACAGGGCCGATCGTGGGAGCAGTACTTC. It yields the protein CASRDRQGRSWEQYF.

The CDR3 reads CASSPTGAVTGELFF. Here the CDR3 DNA reads TGTGCCAGCAGCCCCACTGGGGCTGTCACCGGGGAGCTGTTTTTT. The genes are TRBV16 and TRBJ2-2; the D gene is possibly TRBD1 (5 bases). CDR1 and CDR2 from the germline V gene are KGHSY and FQNENV. Trimming left V 4 bases short and J 4 bases short, with 13 bases between. This CDR3 has 15 amino acids.

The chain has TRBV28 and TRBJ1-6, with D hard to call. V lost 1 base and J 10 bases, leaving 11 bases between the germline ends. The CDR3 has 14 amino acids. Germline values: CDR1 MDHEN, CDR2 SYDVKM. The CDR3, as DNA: TGTGCCAGCAGTTTATCGGCTAGGAAGTCACCCCTCCACTTT. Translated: CASSLSARKSPLHF. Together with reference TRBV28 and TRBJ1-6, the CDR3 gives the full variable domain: DVKVTQSSRYLVKRTGEKVFLECVQDMDHENMFWYRQDPGLGLRLIYFSYDVKMKEKGDIPEGYSVSREKKERFSLILESASTNQTSMYLCASSLSARKSPLHFGNGTRLTVT.

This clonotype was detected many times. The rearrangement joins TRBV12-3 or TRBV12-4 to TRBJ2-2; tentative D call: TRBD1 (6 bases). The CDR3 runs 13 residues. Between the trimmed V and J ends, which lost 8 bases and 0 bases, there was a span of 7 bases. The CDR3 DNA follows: TGTGCCAGCCAGGGGTCGAACACCGGGGAGCTGTTTTTT. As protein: CASQGSNTGELFF.